These 17 T cell receptor beta chains were all obtained from the same sample, sequenced in a study of human T cells and chemical hapten exposure. Time point meaning: patch test 1, 2 weeks after DPC sensitization. Treatment in this sample: therapeutic diphenylcyclopropenone sensitization with weekly scalp DPC. TCRdb re-derived calls from the RACE reads in MiXCR, one entry per CDR3 protein. The repertoire holds about 340,000 distinct CDR3 sequences, with around 7% as singletons. This sample comprised whole blood, obtained in connection with sensitization to the hapten diphenylcyclopropenone (DPC). The receptors stem from a woman younger than 35 with alopecia areata. Some clones in this sample may be carry-over from other donors' samples.

The chain couples TRBV12-3 or TRBV12-4 to TRBJ2-7, with D unresolved. The CDR3 loop spans 13 amino acids. The V end lost 3 bases, the J end lost 0 bases, and 6 bases lay between the germline ends. CDR3 sequence reads: CASSLQISYEQYF. DNA for the CDR3: TGTGCCAGCAGTTTGCAGATCTCCTACGAGCAGTACTTC.

The chain uses TRBV3-1 and TRBJ1-1, with 7 bases that match TRBD1. CDR1 LGHDT and CDR2 YNNKEL come from the germline V gene (reference sequence). CDR3 length: 16 residues. V shed 0 bases and J 3 bases; nucleotides not matched to a gene: 7. For the CDR3, the DNA is TGTGCCAGCAGCCAAGACAAGACAGGGATGGACACTGAAGCTTTCTTT. Its translation: CASSQDKTGMDTEAFF.

This clonotype was seen ten or more times. V gene TRBV29-1 combines with J gene TRBJ2-7; TRBD1 matches at 9 bases. The V segment lost 2 bases and the J segment 9 bases; nucleotides outside the gene matches: 2. The CDR3 spans 11 residues. The germline CDR1 and CDR2 sequences are SQVTM and ANQGSEA. The CDR3 coding sequence is TGCAGCGTTGAAACAGGGGGCTGGCAGTACTTC. Translated, it gives CSVETGGWQYF.

The chain combines TRBV12-3 or TRBV12-4 with TRBJ1-6; perhaps TRBD1 as D (5 bases). CDR3 size: 18 residues. The V and J ends lost 4 bases and 7 bases respectively, with 23 bases between them. CDR3 loop: CASSSSARGFTGNSPLHF. DNA of the CDR3: TGTGCCAGCAGTTCATCCGCCCGGGGCTTTACGGGCAATTCACCCCTCCACTTT.

In its sample, this clonotype was seen many times. The genes are TRBV6-2 or TRBV6-3 and TRBJ1-6; D uncertain. The V end lost 4 bases, the J end lost 0 bases, and 19 bases lay between the germline ends. The CDR3 covers 19 residues. Germline values: CDR1 MNHEY, CDR2 SVGEGT. CDR3 protein: CASSFMTGGLSSYNSPLHF. In DNA form, the CDR3 reads TGTGCCAGCAGTTTTATGACCGGAGGCCTGAGCTCCTATAATTCACCCCTCCACTTT.

A few counts support this clonotype. This sequence joins TRBV20-1 and TRBJ2-7; 8 positions match TRBD1. The CDR3 is 14 residues long. The germline V gene has CDR1 DFQATT and CDR2 SNEGSKA (reference sequence). V lost 2 bases and J lost 5; bases outside the gene matches: 8. CDR3 sequence: CSARNGQGIDEQYF. Written as DNA, the CDR3 is TGCAGTGCTAGAAACGGACAGGGTATAGACGAGCAGTACTTC.

This clonotype has more than one count but fewer than ten. CDR3 sequence reads: CASSYSLDRGPSGELFF. CDR3 DNA: TGTGCCAGCAGTTACAGCCTGGACAGGGGGCCCTCCGGGGAGCTGTTTTTT. The V gene is TRBV6-5, the J gene TRBJ2-2, with 11 bases that match TRBD1. Losses at the gene ends were 2 bases for V and 6 bases for J; bases not matched to a gene: 8. Germline V gene lookup returns CDR1 MNHEY and CDR2 SVGAGI. This CDR3 has 17 residues.

This clonotype has a handful of counts. The chain combines TRBV6-5 with TRBJ1-6, with D possibly TRBD1 on 6 matching bases. CDR1 is MNHEY, CDR2 SVGAGI, per germline. The CDR3 is 14 residues long. Trimming removed 8 bases from V and 8 bases from J, with 16 bases in between. The CDR3 here is CASGQQGDYSPLHF. CDR3 nucleotides: TGTGCCAGCGGCCAACAGGGAGATTATTCACCCCTCCACTTT.

This clonotype was recorded at least ten times. The chain links TRBV27 to TRBJ2-7, with D perhaps matching TRBD1 or TRBD2 (5 bases each). This CDR3 spans 15 amino acids. Germline V gives CDR1 MNHEY, CDR2 SMNVEV (reference sequence). The germline V and J ends were trimmed by 3 bases and 2 bases, with 14 bases remaining between them. CDR3 amino acids: CASSFARDGPYEQYF. CDR3 coding DNA: TGTGCCAGCAGTTTCGCCCGGGACGGCCCCTACGAGCAGTACTTC.

The V and J genes are TRBV6-5 and TRBJ1-2; TRBD1 might be the D (5 bases). The germline V and J ends were trimmed by 7 bases and 1 base, with 19 bases remaining between them. Germline V gene data show CDR1 as MNHEY and CDR2 as SVGAGI. The CDR3 totals 16 residues. The CDR3 reads CASTTLGGGSNYGYTF. In DNA form, the CDR3 reads TGTGCCAGCACCACCCTGGGGGGGGGAAGTAACTATGGCTACACCTTC.

The chain is built from TRBV7-9 and TRBJ2-7; D is unresolved. This CDR3 contains 11 residues. Deletions cut 10 bases from V and 3 bases from J, with 10 bases between. CDR1 is SEHNR and CDR2 is FQNEAQ in the germline V gene (reference sequence). Written as DNA, the CDR3 is TGTGCCACCCGTTCATTCTACGAGCAGTACTTC. Protein product: CATRSFYEQYF.

The table lists this clonotype with many counts. This chain joins TRBV11-2 and TRBJ2-5; TRBD1 matches 9 bases. This CDR3 is 13 amino acids long. Germline assignment: CDR1 SGHAT and CDR2 FQNNGV. V lost 5 bases, J lost 5 bases, and 3 bases stayed unmatched. CDR3 bases: TGTGCCAGCAGCATAGGACAGGGGGAGACCCAGTACTTC. Amino acids: CASSIGQGETQYF.

The chain employs TRBV20-1 and TRBJ2-3, with D tentatively TRBD1 or TRBD2 (6 bases each). Germline V gives CDR1 DFQATT, CDR2 SNEGSKA (reference sequence). Between the trimmed V and J ends, which lost 1 base and 5 bases, there was a span of 19 bases. This CDR3 has 16 amino acids. In nucleotides, the CDR3 is TGCAGTGCTAGAGTACCCCTAGGGGGGCATGTAGATACGCAGTATTTT. It specifies CSARVPLGGHVDTQYF.

This clonotype was found many times. V usage is TRBV5-1 and J usage is TRBJ2-5; perhaps TRBD1 as D (5 bases). Germline CDR1 is SGHRS and CDR2 is YFSETQ. V lost 1 base to trimming and J lost 3 bases, with 13 bases between them. CDR3 length: 15 residues. The CDR3 DNA follows: TGCGCCAGCAGCTTGCAGGGCGTGAAGAAAGAGACCCAGTACTTC. Its translation is CASSLQGVKKETQYF.

The V and J genes are TRBV28 and TRBJ1-2, with 7 positions matching TRBD1. The CDR3 extends over 13 amino acids. Germline V gives CDR1 MDHEN, CDR2 SYDVKM. The V segment lost 6 bases and the J segment 4 bases; nucleotides outside the gene matches: 5. The chain's CDR3 is CASSEGQIYGYTF. The CDR3 nucleotides are TGTGCCAGCAGCGAGGGACAGATCTATGGCTACACCTTC.

At least ten counts were recorded for this clonotype. The chain has TRBV19 and TRBJ1-1, with D maybe TRBD1 (5 bases). This CDR3 is 14 amino acids long. From germline, CDR1 is LNHDA and CDR2 SQIVND (reference sequence). V was trimmed by 3 bases and J by 0 bases, leaving 8 bases between them. This CDR3 is CASSIGTVNTEAFF. The CDR3 bases are TGTGCCAGTAGTATCGGGACCGTGAACACTGAAGCTTTCTTT.

The CDR3 sequence is CASSLGGGGIGELFF. The CDR3, as DNA: TGTGCCAGCAGCTTAGGCGGGGGAGGTATCGGGGAGCTGTTTTTT. The chain is built from TRBV7-2 and TRBJ2-2; 7 nucleotides agree with TRBD2. V lost 1 base, J lost 7 bases, and 6 bases stayed unmatched. This CDR3 comprises 15 residues. In germline, CDR1 is SGHTA, CDR2 FQGNSA. The full variable domain, in which reference TRBV7-2 and TRBJ2-2 provide the parts outside the CDR3, is GAGVSQSPSNKVTEKGKDVELRCDPISGHTALYWYRQSLGQGLEFLIYFQGNSAPDKSGLPSDRFSAERTGGSVSTLTIQRTQQEDSAVYLCASSLGGGGIGELFFGEGSRLTVL.